This T cell receptor beta chain appears in the sequencing data of a study of T-cell memory formation after mild COVID-19. Study summary: The study found TCR clusters largely donor specific.

Study-level findings and limits: Some clones that responded turned up in pre-infection memory, which suggests that cross-reactive memory joined in. Mostly located in CM and EM were contracting CD4+ clones, with contracting CD8+ clones located in EMRA.

With 1 base clipped from V and 6 bases from J, the junction kept 7 bases outside the gene matches. CDR1 and CDR2 (germline): SGHAT, FQNNGV. The CDR3 spans 16 residues. A few counts support this clonotype. Its antigen is unidentified. TCRdb processed the 5' RACE reads anew with MiXCR; each CDR3 protein has one entry. The sample includes about 400,000 distinct CDR3 sequences, 20% to 25% of them seen just once. The sequenced sample was PBMCs or a T cell subset sorted from them (not recorded which). This chain joins TRBV11-2 and TRBJ2-1; 9 bases map to TRBD2. This receptor was obtained from an adult woman who had mild COVID-19 (a few samples of this study predate the infection). Cell type and time point are not known. The CDR3 coding sequence is TGTGCCAGCAGCTTAGTACGCGGGAGGGCCCTCAATGAGCAGTTCTTC. It yields the protein CASSLVRGRALNEQFF.